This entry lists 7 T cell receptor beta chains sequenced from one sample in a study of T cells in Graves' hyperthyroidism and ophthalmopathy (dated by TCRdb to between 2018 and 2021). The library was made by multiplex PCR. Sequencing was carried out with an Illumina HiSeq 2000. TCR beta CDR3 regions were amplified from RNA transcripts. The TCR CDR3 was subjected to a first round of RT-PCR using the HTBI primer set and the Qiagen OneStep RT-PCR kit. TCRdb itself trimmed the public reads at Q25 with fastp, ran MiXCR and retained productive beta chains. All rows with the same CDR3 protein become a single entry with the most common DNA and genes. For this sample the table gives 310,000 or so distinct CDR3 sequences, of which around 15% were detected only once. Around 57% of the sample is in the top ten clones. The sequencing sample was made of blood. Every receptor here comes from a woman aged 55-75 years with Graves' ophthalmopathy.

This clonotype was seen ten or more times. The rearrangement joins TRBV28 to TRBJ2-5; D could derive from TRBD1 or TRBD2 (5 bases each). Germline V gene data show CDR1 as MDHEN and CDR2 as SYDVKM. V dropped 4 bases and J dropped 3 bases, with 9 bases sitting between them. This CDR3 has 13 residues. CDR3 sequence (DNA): TGTGCCAGCAGTTCGAGGGGAAAAGAGACCCAGTACTTC. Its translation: CASSSRGKETQYF.

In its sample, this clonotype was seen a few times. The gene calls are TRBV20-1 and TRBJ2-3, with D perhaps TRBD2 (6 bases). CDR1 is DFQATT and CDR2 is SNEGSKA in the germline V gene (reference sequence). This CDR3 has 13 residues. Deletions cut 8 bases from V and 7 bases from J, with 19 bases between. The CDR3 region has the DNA TGCAGTCCCTCCTCCGCGGGGTATTATACGCAGTATTTT. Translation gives CSPSSAGYYTQYF.

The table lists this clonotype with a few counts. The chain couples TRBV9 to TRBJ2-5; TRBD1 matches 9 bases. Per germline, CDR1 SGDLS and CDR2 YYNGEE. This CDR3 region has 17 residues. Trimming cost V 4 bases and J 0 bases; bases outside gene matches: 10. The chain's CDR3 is CASSMGQGRTYQETQYF. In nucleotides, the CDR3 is TGTGCCAGCAGCATGGGACAGGGACGGACCTACCAAGAGACCCAGTACTTC.

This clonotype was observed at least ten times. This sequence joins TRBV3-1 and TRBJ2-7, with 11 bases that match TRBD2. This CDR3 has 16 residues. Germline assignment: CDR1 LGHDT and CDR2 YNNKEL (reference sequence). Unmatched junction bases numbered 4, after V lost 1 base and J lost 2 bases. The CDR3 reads CASSQGRLAGTYEQYF. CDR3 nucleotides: TGTGCCAGCAGCCAAGGTAGACTAGCGGGAACCTACGAGCAGTACTTC.

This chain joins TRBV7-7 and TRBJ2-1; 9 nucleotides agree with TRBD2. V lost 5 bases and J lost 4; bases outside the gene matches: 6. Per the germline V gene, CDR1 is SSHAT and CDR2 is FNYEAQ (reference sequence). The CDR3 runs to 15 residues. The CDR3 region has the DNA TGTGCCAGCAGCCAGACTAGCGGCCGGTACAATGAGCAGTTCTTC. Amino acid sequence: CASSQTSGRYNEQFF.

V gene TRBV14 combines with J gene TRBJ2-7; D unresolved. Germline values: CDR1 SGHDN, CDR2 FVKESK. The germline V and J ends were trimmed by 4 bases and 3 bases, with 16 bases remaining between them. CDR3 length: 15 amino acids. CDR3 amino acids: CASSPVRQSHYEQYF. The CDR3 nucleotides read TGTGCCAGCAGCCCCGTCAGGCAGAGTCACTACGAGCAGTACTTC.

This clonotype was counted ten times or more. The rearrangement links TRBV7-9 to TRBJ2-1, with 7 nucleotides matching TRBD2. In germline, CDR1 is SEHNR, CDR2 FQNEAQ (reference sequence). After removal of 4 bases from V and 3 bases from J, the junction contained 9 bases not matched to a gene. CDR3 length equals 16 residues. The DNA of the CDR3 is TGTGCCAGCAGCTCAAACCGGGACTACCGCTACAATGAGCAGTTCTTC. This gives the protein CASSSNRDYRYNEQFF. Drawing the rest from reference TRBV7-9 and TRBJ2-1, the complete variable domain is DTGVSQNPRHKITKRGQNVTFRCDPISEHNRLYWYRQTLGQGPEFLTYFQNEAQLEKSRLLSDRFSAERPKGSFSTLEIQRTEQGDSAMYLCASSSNRDYRYNEQFFGPGTRLTVL.